This T cell receptor beta chain emerged from a study of blood T cells in healthy people across ages. Study-wide findings and caveats: More naive CD4+ cells and higher diversity were found in long-lived than in aged donors.

For the second PCR, which ran for 7 to 11 cycles, a sample-barcoded 5' primer and a J-beta primer mix were used. Any given sample supplied a minimum of 2.5 million CDR3-containing paired-end reads. TCRdb ran MiXCR on the 5' RACE reads and lists one entry per CDR3 protein. The repertoire has 1.5 million to 1.8 million distinct CDR3 sequences, roughly 43% of them found once; the top ten carry under 5%. A minimum of 7 million PBMCs was isolated per sample. As to this clonotype: The antigen is undetermined.

Germline loops: CDR1 LGHNA, CDR2 YSLEER. This CDR3 region has 15 residues. The germline V and J ends were trimmed by 1 base and 8 bases, with 14 bases remaining between them. The material sequenced was blood. This chain links TRBV4-3 with TRBJ1-4; D perhaps matches TRBD1 (6 bases). The clonotype was recovered from a woman aged 18-35 years in good health. CDR3 bases: TGCGCCAGCAGCCAAGGAGACAGGATGGGGGAAAAACTGTTTTTT. It translates to CASSQGDRMGEKLFF.